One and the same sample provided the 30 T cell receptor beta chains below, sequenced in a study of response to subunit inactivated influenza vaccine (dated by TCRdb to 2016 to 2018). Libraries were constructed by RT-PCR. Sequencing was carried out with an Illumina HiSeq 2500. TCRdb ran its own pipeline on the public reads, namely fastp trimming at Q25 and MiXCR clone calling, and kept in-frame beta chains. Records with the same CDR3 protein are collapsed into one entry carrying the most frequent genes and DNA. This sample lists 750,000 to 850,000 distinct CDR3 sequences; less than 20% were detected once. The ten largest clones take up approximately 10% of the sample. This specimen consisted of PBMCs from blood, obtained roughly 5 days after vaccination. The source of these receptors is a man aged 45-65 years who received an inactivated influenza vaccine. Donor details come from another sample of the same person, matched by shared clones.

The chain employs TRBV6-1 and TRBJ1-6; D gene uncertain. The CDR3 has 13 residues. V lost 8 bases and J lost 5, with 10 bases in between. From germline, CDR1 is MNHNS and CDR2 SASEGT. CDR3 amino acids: CASRENHNSPLHF. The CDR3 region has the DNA TGTGCCAGCCGAGAGAACCATAATTCACCCCTCCACTTT.

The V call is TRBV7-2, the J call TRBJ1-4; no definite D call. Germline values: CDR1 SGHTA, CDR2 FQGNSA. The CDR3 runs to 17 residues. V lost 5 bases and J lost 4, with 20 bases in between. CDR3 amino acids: CASSPHGYLALNEKLFF. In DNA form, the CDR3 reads TGTGCCAGCAGCCCCCATGGGTACCTAGCCCTTAATGAAAAACTGTTTTTT. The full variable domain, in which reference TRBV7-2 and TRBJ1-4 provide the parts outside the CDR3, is GAGVSQSPSNKVTEKGKDVELRCDPISGHTALYWYRQSLGQGLEFLIYFQGNSAPDKSGLPSDRFSAERTGGSVSTLTIQRTQQEDSAVYLCASSPHGYLALNEKLFFGSGTQLSVL.

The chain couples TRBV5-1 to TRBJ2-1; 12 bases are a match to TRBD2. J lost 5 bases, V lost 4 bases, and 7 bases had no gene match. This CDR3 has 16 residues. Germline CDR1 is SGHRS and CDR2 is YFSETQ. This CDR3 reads CASSKGLAGLNNEQFF. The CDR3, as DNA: TGCGCCAGCAGCAAAGGACTAGCGGGATTGAACAATGAGCAGTTCTTC.

The CDR3 region is CASSTLAGGGDEQYF. The CDR3 bases are TGCGCCAGCAGCACTTTAGCGGGAGGCGGAGACGAGCAGTACTTC. The V gene is TRBV5-1, the J gene TRBJ2-7; 10 bases are a match to TRBD2. The CDR3 extends over 15 amino acids. The germline CDR1 and CDR2 sequences are SGHRS and YFSETQ. Trimming at V came to 4 bases and at J to 5 bases, leaving 9 bases not matched to a gene.

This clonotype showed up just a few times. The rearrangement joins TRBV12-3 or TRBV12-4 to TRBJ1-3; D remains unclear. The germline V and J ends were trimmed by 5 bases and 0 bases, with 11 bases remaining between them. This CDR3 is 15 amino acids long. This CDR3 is CASSPMGFSGNTIYF. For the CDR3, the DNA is TGTGCCAGCAGTCCCATGGGATTCTCTGGAAACACCATATATTTT.

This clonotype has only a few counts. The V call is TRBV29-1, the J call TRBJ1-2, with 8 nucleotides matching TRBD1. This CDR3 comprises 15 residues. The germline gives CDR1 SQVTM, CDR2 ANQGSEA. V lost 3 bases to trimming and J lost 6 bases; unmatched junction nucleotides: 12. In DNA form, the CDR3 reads TGCAGCGTTGACGCGCCGGGACAGGATTCTGATGGCTACACCTTC. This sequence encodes CSVDAPGQDSDGYTF.

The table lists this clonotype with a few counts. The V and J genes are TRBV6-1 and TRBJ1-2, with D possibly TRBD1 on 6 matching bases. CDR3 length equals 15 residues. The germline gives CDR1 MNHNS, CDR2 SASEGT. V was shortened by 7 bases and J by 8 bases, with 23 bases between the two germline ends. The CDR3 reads CASTTTGWGLRGYTF. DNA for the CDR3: TGTGCCAGCACTACCACCGGATGGGGGCTTCGGGGCTACACCTTC.

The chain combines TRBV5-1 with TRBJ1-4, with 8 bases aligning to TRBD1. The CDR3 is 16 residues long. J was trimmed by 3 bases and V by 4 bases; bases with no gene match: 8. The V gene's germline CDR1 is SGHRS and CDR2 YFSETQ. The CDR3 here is CASSPHQGAANEKLFF. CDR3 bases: TGCGCCAGCAGCCCGCACCAGGGGGCAGCTAATGAAAAACTGTTTTTT.

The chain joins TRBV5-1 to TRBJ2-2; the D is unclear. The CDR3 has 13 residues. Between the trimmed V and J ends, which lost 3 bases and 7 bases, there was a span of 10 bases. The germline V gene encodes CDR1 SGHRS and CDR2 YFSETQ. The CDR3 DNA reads TGCGCCAGCAGCTCGTCGACTCTCGGGGAGCTGTTTTTT. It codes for CASSSSTLGELFF.

The CDR3 spells CASSLRWRGTEAFF. Here the CDR3 DNA reads TGTGCCAGCAGTTTAAGGTGGAGGGGCACTGAAGCTTTCTTT. The V gene is TRBV27, the J gene TRBJ1-1, with D possibly being TRBD1 (5 bases). The CDR3 contains 14 residues. Trimming removed 2 bases from V and 4 bases from J, with 11 bases in between. The germline gives CDR1 MNHEY, CDR2 SMNVEV (reference sequence).

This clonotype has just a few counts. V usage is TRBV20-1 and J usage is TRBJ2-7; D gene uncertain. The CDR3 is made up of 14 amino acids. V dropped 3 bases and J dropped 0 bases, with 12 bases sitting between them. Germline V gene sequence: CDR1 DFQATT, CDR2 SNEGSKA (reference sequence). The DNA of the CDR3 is TGCAGTGCTAGTAACTTGTACAGCTCCTACGAGCAGTACTTC. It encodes CSASNLYSSYEQYF.

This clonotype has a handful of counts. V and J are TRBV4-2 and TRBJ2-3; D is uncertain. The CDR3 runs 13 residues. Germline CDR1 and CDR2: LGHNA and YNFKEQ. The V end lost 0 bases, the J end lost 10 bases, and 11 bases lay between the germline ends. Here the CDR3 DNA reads TGTGCCAGCAGCCAAGATCTAAACAATTCGCAGTATTTT. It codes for CASSQDLNNSQYF.

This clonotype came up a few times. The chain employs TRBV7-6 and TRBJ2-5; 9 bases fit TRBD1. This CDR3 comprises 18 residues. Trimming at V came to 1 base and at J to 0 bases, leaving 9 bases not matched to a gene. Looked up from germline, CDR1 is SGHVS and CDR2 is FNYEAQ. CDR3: CASSLEHTGTGNQETQYF. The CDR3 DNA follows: TGTGCCAGCAGCTTAGAACATACCGGGACAGGGAACCAAGAGACCCAGTACTTC.

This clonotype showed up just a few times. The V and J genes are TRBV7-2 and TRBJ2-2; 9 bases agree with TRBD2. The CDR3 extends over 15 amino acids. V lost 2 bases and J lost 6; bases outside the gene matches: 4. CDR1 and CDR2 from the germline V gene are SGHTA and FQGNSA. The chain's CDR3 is CASSLSGGGAGELFF. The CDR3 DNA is TGTGCCAGCAGCTTATCTGGCGGGGGGGCCGGGGAGCTGTTTTTT.

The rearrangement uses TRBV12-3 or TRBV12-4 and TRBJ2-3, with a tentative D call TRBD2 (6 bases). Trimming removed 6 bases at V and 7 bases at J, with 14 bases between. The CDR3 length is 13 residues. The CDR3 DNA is TGTGCCAGCAGCGGGGGTGTGCTAAATACGCAGTATTTT. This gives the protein CASSGGVLNTQYF.

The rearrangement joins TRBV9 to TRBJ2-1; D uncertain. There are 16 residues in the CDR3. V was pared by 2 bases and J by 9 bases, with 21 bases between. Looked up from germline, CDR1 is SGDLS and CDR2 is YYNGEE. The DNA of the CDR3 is TGTGCCAGCAGCGTGGGAAGGGCAGGCCCTCTGGGTGAGCAGTTCTTC. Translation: CASSVGRAGPLGEQFF. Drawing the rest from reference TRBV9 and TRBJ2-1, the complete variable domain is DSGVTQTPKHLITATGQRVTLRCSPRSGDLSVYWYQQSLDQGLQFLIQYYNGEERAKGNILERFSAQQFPDLHSELNLSSLELGDSALYFCASSVGRAGPLGEQFFGPGTRLTVL.

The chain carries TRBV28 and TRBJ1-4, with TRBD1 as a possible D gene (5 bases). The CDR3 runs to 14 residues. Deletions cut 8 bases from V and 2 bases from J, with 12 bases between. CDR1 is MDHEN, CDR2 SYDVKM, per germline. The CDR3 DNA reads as TGTGCCAGCTCCAGTGCAGGGACTAATGAAAAACTGTTTTTT. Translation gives CASSSAGTNEKLFF.

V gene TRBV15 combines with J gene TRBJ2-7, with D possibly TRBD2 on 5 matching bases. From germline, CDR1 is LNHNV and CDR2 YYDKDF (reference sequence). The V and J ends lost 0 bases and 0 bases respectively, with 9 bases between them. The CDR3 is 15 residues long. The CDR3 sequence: CATSRDAGLSYEQYF. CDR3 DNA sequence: TGTGCCACCAGCAGAGATGCGGGCCTCTCCTACGAGCAGTACTTC.

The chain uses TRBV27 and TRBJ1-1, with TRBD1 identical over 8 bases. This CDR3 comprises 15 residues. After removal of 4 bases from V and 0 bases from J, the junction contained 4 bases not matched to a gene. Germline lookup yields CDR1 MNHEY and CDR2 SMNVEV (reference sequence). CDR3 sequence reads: CASSSRDRMNTEAFF. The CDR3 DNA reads TGTGCCAGCAGTTCTCGGGACAGGATGAACACTGAAGCTTTCTTT.

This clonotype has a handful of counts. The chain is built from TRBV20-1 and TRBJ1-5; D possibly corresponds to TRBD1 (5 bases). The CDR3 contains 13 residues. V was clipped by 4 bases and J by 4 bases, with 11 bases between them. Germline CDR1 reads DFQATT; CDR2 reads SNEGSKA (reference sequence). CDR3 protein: CSATRDDNQPQHF. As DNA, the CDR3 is TGCAGTGCTACCCGGGACGATAATCAGCCCCAGCATTTT.

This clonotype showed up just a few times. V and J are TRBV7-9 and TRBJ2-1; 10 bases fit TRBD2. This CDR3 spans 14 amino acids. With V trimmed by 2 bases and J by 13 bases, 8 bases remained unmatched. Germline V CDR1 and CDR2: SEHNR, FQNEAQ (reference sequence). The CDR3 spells CASSLNPSGSEQFF. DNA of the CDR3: TGTGCCAGCAGCTTAAATCCTAGCGGGAGTGAACAGTTCTTC. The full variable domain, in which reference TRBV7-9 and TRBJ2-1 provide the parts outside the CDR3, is DTGVSQNPRHKITKRGQNVTFRCDPISEHNRLYWYRQTLGQGPEFLTYFQNEAQLEKSRLLSDRFSAERPKGSFSTLEIQRTEQGDSAMYLCASSLNPSGSEQFFGPGTRLTVL.

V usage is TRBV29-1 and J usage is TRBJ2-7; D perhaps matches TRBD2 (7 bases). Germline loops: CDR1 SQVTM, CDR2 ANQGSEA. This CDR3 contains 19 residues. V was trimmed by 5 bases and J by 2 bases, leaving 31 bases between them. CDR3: CSVRGGGHLEVSGTYEQYF. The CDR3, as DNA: TGCAGCGTTCGGGGCGGGGGACATCTAGAGGTCTCGGGGACCTACGAGCAGTACTTC.

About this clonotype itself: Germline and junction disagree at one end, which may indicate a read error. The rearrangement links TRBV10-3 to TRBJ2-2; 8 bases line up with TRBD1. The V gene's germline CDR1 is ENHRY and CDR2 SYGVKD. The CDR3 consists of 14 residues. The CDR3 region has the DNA TGTGCCATCAAAAGGACAGGGAACACCGGGGAGCTGATTTTT. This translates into CAIKRTGNTGELIF.

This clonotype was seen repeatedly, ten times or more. Here the CDR3 reads CASSYSNRRSGYTF. The CDR3 DNA reads TGTGCCAGCAGTTACTCAAACAGAAGATCTGGCTACACCTTC. The chain has TRBV6-5 and TRBJ1-2, with D hard to call. The CDR3 spans 14 residues. CDR1 and CDR2 from the germline V gene are MNHEY and SVGAGI. V was pared by 0 bases and J by 7 bases, with 12 bases between.

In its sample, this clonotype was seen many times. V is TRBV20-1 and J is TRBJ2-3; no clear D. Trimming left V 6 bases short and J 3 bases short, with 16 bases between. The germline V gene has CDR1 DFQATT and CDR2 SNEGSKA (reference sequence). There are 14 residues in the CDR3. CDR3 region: CSAAMQAQTDTQYF. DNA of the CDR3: TGCAGTGCCGCCATGCAGGCGCAGACAGATACGCAGTATTTT.

CDR3 nucleotide sequence: TGTGCCAGCAGTGAAGCAGGTCCCGGGCGGGACGCCCCGTATTTT. This codes for CASSEAGPGRDAPYF. The chain joins TRBV6-1 to TRBJ2-3; a possible D gene is TRBD2 (6 bases). The germline V and J ends were trimmed by 0 bases and 14 bases, with 21 bases remaining between them. The germline V gene encodes CDR1 MNHNS and CDR2 SASEGT. The CDR3 length is 15 residues.

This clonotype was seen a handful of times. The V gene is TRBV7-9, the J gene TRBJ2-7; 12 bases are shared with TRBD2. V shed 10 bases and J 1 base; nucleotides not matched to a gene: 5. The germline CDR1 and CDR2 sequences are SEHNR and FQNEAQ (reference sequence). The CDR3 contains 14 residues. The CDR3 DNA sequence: TGTGCCATCCAGGGACTAGCGGGTTCCTACGAGCAGTACTTC. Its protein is CAIQGLAGSYEQYF.

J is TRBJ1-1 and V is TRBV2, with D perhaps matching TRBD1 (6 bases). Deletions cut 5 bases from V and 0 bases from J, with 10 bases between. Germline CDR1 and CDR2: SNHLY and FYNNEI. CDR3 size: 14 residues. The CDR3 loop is CASSMGQLNTEAFF. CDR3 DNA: TGTGCCAGCAGTATGGGACAATTGAACACTGAAGCTTTCTTT. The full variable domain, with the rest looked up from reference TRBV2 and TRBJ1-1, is EPEVTQTPSHQVTQMGQEVILRCVPISNHLYFYWYRQILGQKVEFLVSFYNNEISEKSEIFDDQFSVERPDGSNFTLKIRSTKLEDSAMYFCASSMGQLNTEAFFGQGTRLTVV.

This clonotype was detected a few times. CDR3 protein: CSATGAELSYEQYF. The CDR3 DNA sequence: TGCAGTGCAACGGGGGCTGAGCTCTCCTACGAGCAGTACTTC. This sequence joins TRBV20-1 and TRBJ2-7, with D perhaps matching TRBD1 or TRBD2 (6 bases each). Germline V gene sequence: CDR1 DFQATT, CDR2 SNEGSKA (reference sequence). The CDR3 length is 14 residues. V was trimmed by 6 bases and J by 0 bases, leaving 15 bases between them.

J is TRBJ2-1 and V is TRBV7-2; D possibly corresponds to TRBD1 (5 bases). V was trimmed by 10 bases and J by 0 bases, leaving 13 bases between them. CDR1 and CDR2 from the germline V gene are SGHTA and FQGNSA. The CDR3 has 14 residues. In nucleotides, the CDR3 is TGTGCCACCAGACAGTTGAGCTCCTACAATGAGCAGTTCTTC. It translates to CATRQLSSYNEQFF.